This T cell receptor (beta chain) was captured by sequencing in a study of shared clonotypes between healthy human individuals (TCRdb year 2020). Broadly, across the study: Three men and two women, aged 18 to 49 years, made up the cohort. For each donor, three plates each were used for CD4 naive and CD4 memory, two plates were used for CD8 naive, and one plate was used for CD8 memory. To estimate repertoire size and how much clonotypes are shared between individuals, the study performed deep sequencing of blood TCR repertoires from five healthy adults. To increase sequencing depth and limit assay-specific biases, different laboratories used diverse techniques to prepare libraries and sequence TCR repertoires. Per donor, leukapheresis produced somewhere between about 0.85 and 10 billion PBMCs.

Donors were healthy HIV-negative adults with no recently reported acute infections or vaccinations. All donors were Caucasian adults living in Nashville, Tennessee, USA. Magnetic negative selection was used to enrich CD4+ T cells, after which naive cells were positively selected on CD45RA and the negative fraction became the memory subset. After blood collection by leukapheresis, PBMCs were isolated using Ficoll-Histopaque density gradient centrifugation and then cryopreserved in the vapor phase of liquid nitrogen. Purity and quantity of every magnetically sorted T cell population were checked by analytical flow cytometry. Genomic DNA was isolated from every sorted fraction and measured by UV absorbance on a Nanodrop 2000c. The research as a whole found: Sampling was limited to blood, and TCR repertoires in tissue likely differ from TCR repertoires in blood. Pairwise subsampling led to the expectation that sequencing depth would affect the degree of clonotype sharing among donors. Estimated clonotype richness was generally larger for naive than for memory subsets. Incomplete sequencing was indicated by rarefaction of sorted-subset datasets, despite the large sequencing depth. Clonotypes shared by all four sorted-subset donors showed higher generation probabilities than non-shared clonotypes. Across a few donors, approximately 4.6% of naive CD4, over 3% of naive CD8, approximately 2.5% of memory CD4, and approximately 0.4% of memory CD8 clonotypes were shared. Because the study included only a small number of donors, the genetic and exposure-history diversity represented was limited.

Using the deep immunoSEQ assay, multiplex PCR amplified TCR CDR3 regions from genomic DNA. Extracted genomic DNA from each cell subset was distributed evenly across all wells of several immunoSEQ 96-well plates, and each plate was treated as a replicate. For sorted subsets, approximately 210 ng of genomic DNA, equivalent to roughly 30,000 T cell genomes, went into each replicate PCR. The purified libraries were quantified using a Qubit 3.0 fluorometer, sized with a Bioanalyzer 2100, and then quantified again using the KAPA Library Quantification kit. A separate single-read 150-cycle Illumina NextSeq 550 flow cell was used to sequence each immunoSEQ 96-well plate. The authors' analysis ran thus. Because only junctional sequences without quality scores were contained in the immunoSEQ output, filtering matching that applied to full-length reads could not be performed. To assign V/J genes and CDR3, sequences were annotated against IMGT germline references using PyIR, a Python wrapper for IgBLAST v1.9. Reads were filtered out if the reads had weak V/J assignments (E-value above 1e-6), no CDR3, stop codons, out-of-frame junctions, or ambiguous translated residues. V3J clonotypes were defined by identical inferred V gene, J gene, and CDR3 amino acid sequence. The percentage overlap between two repertoires was calculated by dividing the number of shared unique clonotypes by the size of the smaller repertoire. Repertoire richness was assessed with RTK rarefaction, the Chao1 estimator, and Recon v2.1 estimates of unobserved clonotypes. For all TCRbeta clonotypes obtained by the gDNA method from several donors, generation probabilities were computed with OLGA. TCRdb mirrors the immuneACCESS table, restricted to in-frame sequences. Some clones are absent from its copies; in checked studies, under half trace to an unresolved V gene, and the reason for the others is unknown. The V and J calls and clone size come from that table; D and trimming were worked out from the DNA. The sample contains millions of clones, more than 80% of them found a single time. The ten largest clones take up about 0.39% of the sample.

The germline V gene yields SGHTA for CDR1 and FQGTGA for CDR2. Trimming removed 1 base from V and 3 bases from J, leaving 16 bases between the germline ends. CDR3 length: 16 amino acids, cysteine to phenylalanine. The read is trimmed to its CDR3 DNA, 48 bases read in frame from base 1. As for this clone: Its antigen specificity is not known. Qualities for individual bases were not recorded, and no much larger clone is one base off.

The sequence derives from a man aged 18 to 29 in good health. Some clones in this sample may be carry-over from other donors' samples. Rearrangement joined TRBV7-3 to TRBJ2-7; the D gene is perhaps TRBD1, on 5 matching bases. The sequenced sample was naive CD4+ T cells from PBMCs. According to the study, the label for this sample's cell subset or site signals: CD45RA+ positively selected. The DNA is TGTGCCAGCAGCTTAATTCCGACAGCGTCGGTCTACGAGCAGTACTTC. This encodes CASSLIPTASVYEQYF.